This is a list of T cell receptor beta chains from one sample in a study of CD8+ T cells in alopecia areata. The method was immunoSEQ multiplex PCR; TCRdb's version includes in-frame clones alone and lacks a portion of them. The data show about 180,000 clones, 59% seen once. Sequenced here: CD4+ T cells sorted from blood, sampled at week 0. These receptor sequences come from a human donor with alopecia areata. Both conserved end residues are part of each CDR3. A D gene is named only where the DNA matches it firmly. Clone sizes are given selectively: once, few, many, or a class where the clone is expanded.

J gene | clone size | D gene | V gene | CDR3 DNA | CDR3 protein
TRBJ2-5 | NA | NA | TRBV6-5 | TGTGCCAGCAGTCCCGACTATCTCGACGAAGAGACCCAGTACTTC | CASSPDYLDEETQYF
TRBJ1-1 | once | NA | TRBV29-1 | TGCAGCGTTGGAAGGGTTTTGGGCACTGAAGCTTTCTTT | CSVGRVLGTEAFF
TRBJ1-5 | NA | NA | TRBV18 | TGTGCCAGCTCCGAAGGAGGGGCCCGGGGTCAGCCCCAGCATTTT | CASSEGGARGQPQHF
TRBJ2-2 | once | NA | TRBV27 | TGTGCCAGCGGGGGCCTTGGCACCGGGGAGCTGTTTTTT | CASGGLGTGELFF
TRBJ1-4 | NA | NA | TRBV10-2 | TGCGCCAGCAGTGGCGGCTCCGGCGAAAAACTGTTTTTT | CASSGGSGEKLFF
TRBJ2-2 | few | NA | TRBV19 | TGTGCCAGTAGTATAGGGACCGGGGAGCTGTTTTTT | CASSIGTGELFF
TRBJ2-3 | NA | NA | TRBV5-5 | TGTGCCAGCAGCTTGGTTGGCGCAGATACGCAGTATTTT | CASSLVGADTQYF
TRBJ1-6 | NA | NA | TRBV7-9 | TGTGCCAGCAGCTTACTAGAGACCTCAGCCGAACTCCACTTT | CASSLLETSAELHF
TRBJ1-1 | NA | NA | TRBV29-1 | TGCAGCGTTGAAACAACTGAAGCTTTCTTT | CSVETTEAFF
TRBJ1-1 | NA | NA | TRBV29-1 | TGCAGCCTAAAGATTGGGGCACTGAACACTGAAGCTTTCTTT | CSLKIGALNTEAFF
TRBJ2-2 | few | NA | TRBV5-1 | TGCGCCAGCAGCTTACAGGGTGACACCGGGGAGCTGTTTTTT | CASSLQGDTGELFF
TRBJ2-7 | NA | TRBD1 | TRBV5-1 | TGCGCCGGGAGGACAGGGACCTCTTCCTACGAGCAGTACTTC | CAGRTGTSSYEQYF
TRBJ2-4 | NA | NA | TRBV5-6 | TGTGCCAGCAGCTTGGCGCCCACTATAGCCAAAAACATTCAGTACTTC | CASSLAPTIAKNIQYF
TRBJ1-4 | few | NA | TRBV4-2 | TGTGCCAGCAGCCAAGGGCGGGGTGAAAAACTGTTTTTT | CASSQGRGEKLFF
TRBJ2-5 | few | NA | TRBV7-9 | TGTGCCAGCAGCCCTCGAGGGCCTGAGACCCAGTACTTC | CASSPRGPETQYF
TRBJ1-5 | NA | NA | TRBV5-1 | TGCGCCAGCAGCTTGGGCACAAAACAGGATCAGCCCCAGCATTTT | CASSLGTKQDQPQHF
TRBJ1-4 | once | TRBD1 | TRBV30 | TGTGCCGGGAGGGACAGAAGAAGTGAAAAACTGTTTTTT | CAGRDRRSEKLFF